This is a list of T cell receptor beta chains from one sample in a study of tumor-infiltrating lymphocytes in primary liver carcinoma. In TCRdb, the multiplex PCR reads were re-called with MiXCR into one record per CDR3 protein. The table includes under 130,000 distinct CDR3 sequences, roughly four fifths detected once. Sequenced material: liver tumor tissue from sampling region 3. Every receptor here comes from a man aged 40-50 years with primary liver carcinoma and hepatitis B virus infection. The CDR3 runs from the conserved cysteine through the conserved F or W. D genes are given only for firm matches. The listing skips clone size in some rows; elsewhere it reads once, few, many or a size class.

v_call	d_call	clone_size	j_call	cdr3_nt	cdr3_aa
TRBV7-9	NA	NA	TRBJ1-3	TGTGCCAGTAACCCACCCTCCGGGGTGAGTGGAAACACCATATATTTT	CASNPPSGVSGNTIYF
TRBV12-3/TRBV12-4	NA	NA	TRBJ2-2	TGTGCCAGCAGTGCCCACGGTACCTTAGAGCTGTTTTTT	CASSAHGTLELFF
TRBV11-2	TRBD2	NA	TRBJ2-3	TGTACCAGTAGCTCCCGGGGACTAGCGGGAGTGGATACGCAGTATTTT	CTSSSRGLAGVDTQYF
TRBV10-3	NA	NA	TRBJ1-1	TGTGCCGTCAGTGAGTTTAACACCGTGAACACTAAAGCTTTCTTT	CAVSEFNTVNTKAFF
TRBV11-2	TRBD2	NA	TRBJ2-3	TGTACCAGCGGCGCTCCGACTAGCGGGAGTGGGGATACGCAGTATTTT	CTSGAPTSGSGDTQYF
TRBV4-1	TRBD2	many	TRBJ2-7	TGCGCCAGCAGCCGGGCCGGGACTAGCTTGGGCGAGCAGTACTTC	CASSRAGTSLGEQYF
TRBV6-6	NA	NA	TRBJ1-3	TGTGCCAGCAATTACTCGGAGAACTCTGGAAACACCATATATTTC	CASNYSENSGNTIYF
TRBV6-5	TRBD2	NA	TRBJ2-7	TGTACCAGCAGCACCGGGACTACCGAGCAATACTTC	CTSSTGTTEQYF
TRBV29-1	NA	NA	TRBJ1-4	TGCGGACTTGTGGACGGACACAATGAAAAACTGTTTTTT	CGLVDGHNEKLFF
TRBV30	TRBD1	many	TRBJ1-5	TGTGCCTGGGGAGGGGGCATCGGTCAGCCCCAGCATTTT	CAWGGGIGQPQHF
TRBV29-1	TRBD2	NA	TRBJ2-2	TGCAGCGTTGGGACTAGCGCGGCGAAGACCGGGGAGCTGATCTTT	CSVGTSAAKTGELIF
TRBV11-3	TRBD2	medium-sized	TRBJ2-3	TGTGCCAGCAGCGGCAGCCCGGCGGGAGGGGTGGATACGCAGTATTTT	CASSGSPAGGVDTQYF
TRBV19	NA	many	TRBJ2-2	TGTGCCAGTAGGTTCGTGGGAGGTCGGGCCGGGGAGCTGTTTTTT	CASRFVGGRAGELFF
TRBV12-3/TRBV12-4	NA	NA	TRBJ1-2	TGTACGAGCAGTTTAGGTGGCAGACCAAGAAACTATGACTACACCTTC	CTSSLGGRPRNYDYTF
TRBV29-1	NA	NA	TRBJ1-2	TGCAGCATATCGGGAGAAAACTATGGCTACACCTTC	CSISGENYGYTF
TRBV10-2	NA	few	TRBJ2-5	TGTGCCAGCAGGACCAGTACTCAGACCCAGTACTTC	CASRTSTQTQYF
TRBV12-3/TRBV12-4	TRBD1	NA	TRBJ1-2	TGTGTCAGCAGTTACCAGGACAGGGGGAGAGGCAACACCTTC	CVSSYQDRGRGNTF
TRBV5-8	NA	NA	TRBJ1-5	TGTGTCAGCAACTCCTTTGGAGGAGGCAATCAGCCCCAGCATTTT	CVSNSFGGGNQPQHF
TRBV29-1	NA	NA	TRBJ2-7	TGCAGCGTTGAAGATCCAGGAAGGAGCTCCTTCAAGCAGTACTTC	CSVEDPGRSSFKQYF
TRBV11-1	NA	NA	TRBJ2-3	TGTGCCAGAAGCTCTGGGAGAAGCTCTGTTGGAGCCCGCACAGATACGCAGTTTTTT	CARSSGRSSVGARTDTQFF
TRBV7-3	NA	few	TRBJ2-1	TGTGCCAGCATCATGGGATCGCAGCAGTTCTTC	CASIMGSQQFF
TRBV11-2	NA	NA	TRBJ2-4	TGTGCCAGCACCACTTCGGCGGTAGCCAGAAACGTTCAATACTTC	CASTTSAVARNVQYF
TRBV29-1	NA	NA	TRBJ2-1	TGCAGCGTTATTCTAGGTGTGATGTTCGGTGAGCAGTTCTTC	CSVILGVMFGEQFF
TRBV25-1	TRBD1	many	TRBJ2-2	TGTGCCAGCAGTGAGAGTGGCAGGGGGATCACCGGGGAGCTGTTTTTT	CASSESGRGITGELFF
TRBV12-3/TRBV12-4	NA	few	TRBJ2-5	TGTGCCAGCAGTTTATCGGGGGTGGAGACGCACTACTTC	CASSLSGVETHYF
TRBV7-8	NA	NA	TRBJ1-1	TGTGCCAGCAGCTTAAACCAGGGCACTGAAGCTTTCTTT	CASSLNQGTEAFF
TRBV5-1	NA	NA	TRBJ1-4	TGCGCCAGCAGTCAAGGGGCATTGCGGGAAAAACTGCTTTTT	CASSQGALREKLLF
TRBV4-1	NA	NA	TRBJ2-3	TGCGCCAGCAGTCCCATAGAGGGGGGCAGTCAGCCCCAGTATTTT	CASSPIEGGSQPQYF
TRBV13	TRBD2	NA	TRBJ2-2	TGTGCCAGCAGCTTGACTAGCGGGAGGGTCGGGGAGCTGTTTTTC	CASSLTSGRVGELFF
TRBV10-1	NA	NA	TRBJ2-7	TGCGCCAGCACCGCAATCCTATGGAGCGAGCAGTACTTC	CASTAILWSEQYF
TRBV12-3/TRBV12-4	TRBD2	once	TRBJ2-2	TGTGCCAGCAGGGAAGGACTAGCGGGGGGACCAAACACCAGGGAGCTGTTTTTT	CASREGLAGGPNTRELFF
TRBV11-1	NA	NA	TRBJ2-7	TGTGGGAGCAGCTTAACGGGATCGGGAGAATACGAGCAATACTTC	CGSSLTGSGEYEQYF
TRBV11-2	NA	NA	TRBJ2-7	TGTGCCAGCAGCTCTAACAGGAACTCCTACCATCAATACTTC	CASSSNRNSYHQYF
TRBV4-3	TRBD2	NA	TRBJ2-5	TGCGCCAGCAGCCAAGCGGCAAGCGTGAGGACTAGTGAGACCCAGTACTTC	CASSQAASVRTSETQYF
TRBV6-1	NA	NA	TRBJ1-6	TGTCTCAGCACCTCGACAGAGGGGGGTTCACCCCTCCACTTT	CLSTSTEGGSPLHF
TRBV6-2/TRBV6-3	NA	NA	TRBJ2-7	TGTGCCAGCAGTAGTGTGCGGAGTCGCAGCTCCTACGAGCAGTACTTC	CASSSVRSRSSYEQYF
TRBV10-2	NA	NA	TRBJ2-5	TGCGCCAGCAGGAAACGGGGGATAGAGACCCAGTACTTC	CASRKRGIETQYF
TRBV11-2	TRBD2	large	TRBJ2-1	TGTGCCAGCAGCTTAGATAGGGGCGGGAGGTTCTACAATGAGCAGTTCTTC	CASSLDRGGRFYNEQFF
TRBV29-1	NA	NA	TRBJ2-3	TGCAGCGTTCTACAGGGTCCAAAACAGCCCCAGTATTTT	CSVLQGPKQPQYF
TRBV5-4	TRBD2	NA	TRBJ2-7	TGTGCCAGAAACAAGACTAGCGGAGGTCGAGGGGCCGAGCAGTACTTC	CARNKTSGGRGAEQYF
TRBV10-3	NA	many	TRBJ2-5	TGTGCCATCAGTGCTACTAATCAAGCAGGAGAGACCCAGTACTTC	CAISATNQAGETQYF
TRBV10-3	NA	NA	TRBJ2-2	TGTGCCATCAGTGATGAAATTGTGTTGATAGGGAACACCGGGGAGCTGTCTTTT	CAISDEIVLIGNTGELSF
TRBV10-3	TRBD2	NA	TRBJ2-2	TGTGCCATCAGTGAGTCGGGACCGGGAGGTTTCTACACCAGGGAGCTGTTTTTT	CAISESGPGGFYTRELFF
TRBV28	TRBD1	NA	TRBJ2-7	TGTCCCAGCGTGGGACAGGGCCACGAGCAATACTTC	CPSVGQGHEQYF
TRBV11-2	NA	NA	TRBJ2-2	TGTACTAGCAGCACAGGCTCGGACACCGGGGAGCTGTTTTTT	CTSSTGSDTGELFF
TRBV10-3	NA	NA	TRBJ1-1	TGTGCCATCAGTGACCAGTCTCTGGGTGTCACTGAAGCTTTCTTT	CAISDQSLGVTEAFF
TRBV4-3	TRBD2	NA	TRBJ2-3	TGCGCCAGCAGCCAAGATCTTCCCCCCGGGACTAGCGGGAGACCAGATACGCAGTATTTT	CASSQDLPPGTSGRPDTQYF
TRBV4-2	NA	once	TRBJ2-6	TGCGCCAGCATCCAAGGGGACTCTGGGGCCAACGTCCTGACTTTC	CASIQGDSGANVLTF
TRBV28	NA	NA	TRBJ2-7	TGTGCCAGCATCTATAGGACAGATATGTACTTC	CASIYRTDMYF